This TCR beta chain was obtained from a study of neurological immune-mediated disorders. CDR3 length: 15 amino acids. V gave up 3 bases and J gave up 4 bases; unmatched junction bases: 4. In germline, CDR1 is SGDLS, CDR2 YYNGEE. TCRdb re-called the 5' RACE reads through MiXCR, storing one row per CDR3 protein. The sample gives about 62,000 distinct CDR3 sequences, 3.5% to 4.5% of which show up once; roughly 2% is in the top ten. In this sample, this clonotype turned up many times. This TCR was recovered from a woman aged 45-65 years with multiple sclerosis. Sample: PBMCs. The chain carries TRBV9 and TRBJ1-3, with 10 bases lining up with TRBD1. The CDR3 spells CASSADRGLGNTIYF. DNA for the CDR3: TGTGCCAGCAGCGCCGACAGGGGGCTCGGAAACACCATATATTTT.